The 20 T cell receptor beta chains listed next were all sequenced from one sample in a study of blood T cell repertoires in COVID-19. Repertoires were generated with immunoSEQ multiplex PCR, while TCRdb's copy carries only in-frame clones and drops some. The sample has 15,000 to 20,000 clones, roughly 88% seen once; the top ten hold 16%. The source material was peripheral blood. The receptors originated from a human donor in a cohort sampled during active COVID-19.

In its sample, this clone was seen a few times. The rearrangement joins TRBV7-2 to TRBJ2-7; D gene ambiguous. The V and J ends lost 5 bases and 0 bases respectively, with 11 bases between them. The CDR3 loop spans 14 amino acids. Germline V gene sequence: CDR1 SGHTA, CDR2 FQGNSA. CDR3 bases: TGTGCCAGCAGCCCATTACGGGTCTCCTACGAGCAGTACTTC. Translating it yields CASSPLRVSYEQYF. The full variable domain, completed using reference TRBV7-2 and TRBJ2-7, is GAGVSQSPSNKVTEKGKDVELRCDPISGHTALYWYRQSLGQGLEFLIYFQGNSAPDKSGLPSDRFSAERTGGSVSTLTIQRTQQEDSAVYLCASSPLRVSYEQYFGPGTRLTVT.

This clone was detected only once. The rearrangement links TRBV9 to TRBJ2-1; possible D gene TRBD1, 7 bases. Trimming removed 4 bases from V and 2 bases from J, with 16 bases in between. The CDR3 has 16 residues. Looked up from germline, CDR1 is SGDLS and CDR2 is YYNGEE. The CDR3: CASSSGGLLTYNEQFF. The CDR3 region has the DNA TGTGCCAGCAGCTCAGGGGGACTTCTGACCTACAATGAGCAGTTCTTC. The full variable domain, with the rest looked up from reference TRBV9 and TRBJ2-1, is DSGVTQTPKHLITATGQRVTLRCSPRSGDLSVYWYQQSLDQGLQFLIQYYNGEERAKGNILERFSAQQFPDLHSELNLSSLELGDSALYFCASSSGGLLTYNEQFFGPGTRLTVL.

This chain joins TRBV9 and TRBJ2-2; weak D call: TRBD1 (6 bases). Between the trimmed V and J ends, which lost 0 bases and 5 bases, there was a span of 11 bases. The CDR3 is made up of 15 amino acids. Germline CDR1 reads SGDLS; CDR2 reads YYNGEE. CDR3 amino acids: CASSVEGVATGELFF. The CDR3 DNA reads as TGTGCCAGCAGCGTAGAGGGGGTGGCGACCGGGGAGCTGTTTTTT.

CDR3 bases: TGTGCCAGCAGCTTTCAGAGCAGCGGAAAACTGTTTTTT. This gives the protein CASSFQSSGKLFF. This rearrangement joins TRBV5-6 to TRBJ1-4; D remains ambiguous. Trimming took 2 bases from V and 10 from J, leaving 12 bases between them. Looked up from germline, CDR1 is SGHDT and CDR2 is YYEEEE. The CDR3 contains 13 residues. The complete variable domain, with remaining parts taken from reference TRBV5-6 and TRBJ1-4, reads DAGVTQSPTHLIKTRGQQVTLRCSPKSGHDTVSWYQQALGQGPQFIFQYYEEEERQRGNFPDRFSGHQFPNYSSELNVNALLLGDSALYLCASSFQSSGKLFFGSGTQLSVL.

This clone came up once. V is TRBV6-5 and J is TRBJ1-5; tentatively, D is TRBD1 (6 bases). Germline assignment: CDR1 MNHEY and CDR2 SVGAGI. The V and J ends lost 5 bases and 2 bases respectively, with 13 bases between them. The CDR3 covers 15 residues. CDR3 bases: TGTGCCAGCAGTCGCGGGGGCTTTGGCAATCAGCCCCAGCATTTT. Encoded protein: CASSRGGFGNQPQHF.

A single count supports this clone. The chain combines TRBV19 with TRBJ2-1, with TRBD1 identical over 10 bases. The germline V gene encodes CDR1 LNHDA and CDR2 SQIVND (reference sequence). V dropped 8 bases and J dropped 1; count of bases not matched to a gene: 5. The CDR3 loop spans 15 amino acids. The CDR3 region is CASRWDRGSYNEQFF. The DNA for the CDR3 is TGTGCCAGTCGGTGGGACAGGGGATCCTACAATGAGCAGTTCTTC. The full variable domain, completed using reference TRBV19 and TRBJ2-1, is DGGITQSPKYLFRKEGQNVTLSCEQNLNHDAMYWYRQDPGQGLRLIYYSQIVNDFQKGDIAEGYSVSREKKESFPLTVTSAQKNPTAFYLCASRWDRGSYNEQFFGPGTRLTVL.

CDR3 sequence: CASSQGGRTEAFF. The CDR3 nucleotides read TGTGCCAGCAGCCAAGGGGGGCGGACTGAAGCTTTCTTT. J is TRBJ1-1 and V is TRBV3-1 (or the pseudogene TRBV3-2); perhaps TRBD1 as D (6 bases). From germline, CDR1 is LGHDT and CDR2 YNNKEL (reference sequence). Trimming shortened V by 1 base and J by 5 bases, and 8 bases separated the two germline ends. This CDR3 is 13 amino acids long.

The chain has TRBV28 and TRBJ2-7; 9 bases match TRBD1. From germline, CDR1 is MDHEN and CDR2 SYDVKM. This CDR3 is 14 amino acids long. After removal of 6 bases from V and 6 bases from J, the junction contained 9 bases not matched to a gene. CDR3 region: CASSPGTGLGEQYF. In nucleotides, the CDR3 is TGTGCCAGCAGCCCCGGGACAGGGCTAGGCGAGCAGTACTTC. Supplemented by reference TRBV28 and TRBJ2-7, the full variable domain reads DVKVTQSSRYLVKRTGEKVFLECVQDMDHENMFWYRQDPGLGLRLIYFSYDVKMKEKGDIPEGYSVSREKKERFSLILESASTNQTSMYLCASSPGTGLGEQYFGPGTRLTVT.

The V call is TRBV9, the J call TRBJ1-2; no clear D gene. Trimming pared 4 bases from V and 2 bases from J, leaving 12 bases between. Germline V gene data show CDR1 as SGDLS and CDR2 as YYNGEE. The CDR3 sequence is 14 residues long. CDR3: CASSPWELNYGYTF. CDR3 in DNA: TGTGCCAGCAGCCCCTGGGAGTTAAACTATGGCTACACCTTC. Filled out from reference TRBV9 and TRBJ1-2, the complete variable domain reads DSGVTQTPKHLITATGQRVTLRCSPRSGDLSVYWYQQSLDQGLQFLIQYYNGEERAKGNILERFSAQQFPDLHSELNLSSLELGDSALYFCASSPWELNYGYTFGSGTRLTVV.

The chain has TRBV5-4 and TRBJ1-6, with D tentatively TRBD1 (5 bases). Trimming left V 3 bases short and J 7 bases short, with 14 bases between. From germline, CDR1 is SGHNT and CDR2 YYREEE (reference sequence). This CDR3 comprises 15 residues. The CDR3 reads CASSSGGDLNSPLHF. Here the CDR3 DNA reads TGTGCCAGCAGCTCGGGGGGGGACCTCAATTCACCCCTCCACTTT.

This clone showed up just once. V and J are TRBV7-2 and TRBJ1-5; no firm D call. Germline V gives CDR1 SGHTA, CDR2 FQGNSA. The CDR3 loop spans 13 amino acids. With 5 bases removed from V and 4 bases from J, the gap between germline ends came to 9 bases. CDR3 sequence: CASSLIDNQPQHF. DNA for the CDR3: TGTGCCAGCAGCCTAATCGATAATCAGCCCCAGCATTTT. The variable domain in full, completed from reference TRBV7-2 and TRBJ1-5, reads GAGVSQSPSNKVTEKGKDVELRCDPISGHTALYWYRQSLGQGLEFLIYFQGNSAPDKSGLPSDRFSAERTGGSVSTLTIQRTQQEDSAVYLCASSLIDNQPQHFGDGTRLSIL.

V is TRBV5-4 and J is TRBJ2-3; the match to TRBD1 covers 8 bases. Germline lookup yields CDR1 SGHNT and CDR2 YYREEE (reference sequence). V shed 0 bases, J shed 4 bases, and the junction held 1 base outside the gene matches. This CDR3 contains 14 residues. The CDR3 nucleotides are TGTGCCAGCAGCTTGGGACAGGGGCCAGATACGCAGTATTTT. It specifies CASSLGQGPDTQYF.

The chain combines TRBV18 with TRBJ1-5, with no clear D. Germline V gene data show CDR1 as KGHSH and CDR2 as LQKENI. This CDR3 contains 16 residues. Trimming removed 2 bases at V and 4 bases at J, with 15 bases between. The CDR3 region is CASSPGPRGLNQPQHF. The CDR3, as DNA: TGTGCCAGCTCACCAGGACCGCGAGGGCTTAATCAGCCCCAGCATTTT.

The rearrangement joins TRBV14 to TRBJ2-5; TRBD2 matches at 8 bases. The CDR3 has 14 residues. J lost 1 base, V lost 4 bases, and 2 bases had no gene match. Germline V gene lookup returns CDR1 SGHDN and CDR2 FVKESK. CDR3 nucleotides: TGTGCCAGCAGCCTCCTAGCGGGCCAAGAGACCCAGTACTTC. Translation: CASSLLAGQETQYF. The variable domain in full, completed from reference TRBV14 and TRBJ2-5, reads EAGVTQFPSHSVIEKGQTVTLRCDPISGHDNLYWYRRVMGKEIKFLLHFVKESKQDESGMPNNRFLAERTGGTYSTLKVQPAELEDSGVYFCASSLLAGQETQYFGPGTRLLVL.

J is TRBJ1-6 and V is TRBV5-6; D not certain. Germline V gene lookup returns CDR1 SGHDT and CDR2 YYEEEE. The CDR3 covers 14 residues. V was trimmed by 5 bases and J by 0 bases, leaving 6 bases between them. DNA of the CDR3: TGTGCCAGCAGGAGTAACTCCTATAATTCACCCCTCCACTTT. It codes for CASRSNSYNSPLHF.

The chain is built from TRBV6-5 and TRBJ1-2; possible D gene TRBD1, 6 bases. Germline V gene sequence: CDR1 MNHEY, CDR2 SVGAGI. CDR3 length equals 14 residues. With 7 bases removed from V and 7 bases from J, the gap between germline ends came to 19 bases. The CDR3 nucleotides read TGTGCCAGCAACCCCGCGGGGGCCGTTAGTGGCTACACCTTC. Residues: CASNPAGAVSGYTF.

The chain combines TRBV12-5 with TRBJ2-7; tentative D call: TRBD2 (6 bases). In germline, CDR1 is LGHNT, CDR2 FRNRAP. The CDR3 is 14 amino acids. The V end was cut by 7 bases, the J end by 3 bases, with 16 bases between. CDR3 DNA sequence: TGTGCTAGTGCCCTCAGCGGAGGGAACTACGAGCAGTACTTC. Amino acid sequence: CASALSGGNYEQYF.

The CDR3 spells CASSPRASGALGTGELFF. The CDR3 bases are TGTGCCAGCAGCCCGCGGGCTAGCGGGGCCTTAGGAACCGGGGAGCTGTTTTTT. The J gene is TRBJ2-2, the V gene TRBV13; 9 nucleotides line up with TRBD2. The CDR3 totals 18 residues. CDR1 and CDR2 from the germline V gene are PRHDT and FYEKMQ (reference sequence). Trimming took 5 bases from V and 5 from J; bases not matched to a gene: 15.

The gene calls are TRBV24-1 and TRBJ2-3, with TRBD1 matching over 10 bases. CDR1 is KGHDR and CDR2 is SFDVKD in the germline V gene. After removal of 3 bases from V and 6 bases from J, the junction contained 8 bases not matched to a gene. The CDR3 runs 16 residues. This CDR3 is CATSDPGTGVADTQYF. The CDR3 region has the DNA TGTGCCACCAGTGATCCCGGGACAGGGGTAGCCGATACGCAGTATTTT.

V usage is TRBV6-5 and J usage is TRBJ1-5, with 8 nucleotides matching TRBD1. The length of the CDR3 is 15 residues. Germline CDR1 MNHEY, CDR2 SVGAGI. J lost 7 bases, V lost 2 bases, and 7 bases had no gene match. The CDR3 DNA reads TGTGCCAGCAGTTACGGGCCAGGGGGCGAACAGCCCCAGCATTTT. Translation: CASSYGPGGEQPQHF.